Sequencing of this TCR beta chain was carried out in a study of Graves' ophthalmopathy and Graves' hyperthyroidism. As for the study in general: Investigators collected peripheral blood at initial diagnosis, before any treatment was given.

Clinical symptoms, serum thyroxine, TRAb, thyroid ultrasound and orbital computed tomography determined diagnosis. The CDR3 loop spans 18 amino acids. CDR1 and CDR2 (germline): SGHVS, FQNEAQ. The study's findings and limits: In separating ophthalmopathy from stable hyperthyroidism, a 13-signature model achieved approximately 91% sensitivity and approximately 81% specificity.

This clonotype has at least ten counts. Antigen specificity is unknown. Compared with germline, one end of the junction differs, possibly owing to a read error. Using RNA transcripts, the TCR beta CDR3 regions were amplified. Second-round multiplex PCR came after first-round RT-PCR with HTBI primers. Using its own MiXCR run on the multiplex PCR reads, TCRdb lists one record per CDR3 protein. Found here are fewer than 600,000 distinct CDR3 sequences, approximately 14% of them singletons; the top ten hold 8% to 10%. Sequenced input: blood. The sequence derives from a woman aged 25 to 39 with Graves' ophthalmopathy. The chain links TRBV7-8 to TRBJ2-4, with D unresolved. This CDR3 reads CASSPKVGGRQNKNIKYF. The CDR3 DNA sequence: TGTGCCAGCAGCCCAAAGGTTGGTGGCAGGCAGAACAAAAACATTAAGTACTTC.